The next 26 T cell receptor beta chains were all read from a single sample in a study of response to subunit inactivated influenza vaccine. A single record per CDR3 protein comes from TCRdb applying MiXCR to the RT-PCR reads. The sample yields under 200,000 distinct CDR3 sequences, around 12% seen once. In addition, the sample was reused for a study of T cells expressing NK-cell markers. Per that paper: What made the TCR beta cDNA was 5'RACE template switching with UMIs.

The sample here was CD8+ T cells sorted from PBMCs, taken 11 to 12 days after vaccination. The receptor source for this set is a man aged 45 to 65 who received an inactivated influenza vaccine.

This rearrangement joins TRBV7-9 to TRBJ2-1, with TRBD1 matching 9 bases. The ends lost 3 bases at V and 2 bases at J; junction bases unmatched: 2. CDR1 is SEHNR and CDR2 is FQNEAQ in the germline V gene (reference sequence). The CDR3 spans 15 residues. DNA for the CDR3: TGTGCCAGCAGCTTCGGACAGGGGACCTACAATGAGCAGTTCTTC. This translates into CASSFGQGTYNEQFF.

A few counts support this clonotype. The J gene is TRBJ2-7, the V gene TRBV6-1, with D maybe TRBD1 (6 bases). The V end lost 10 bases, the J end lost 0 bases, and 13 bases lay between the germline ends. CDR1 is MNHNS and CDR2 is SASEGT in the germline V gene. This CDR3 has 13 amino acids. The CDR3 coding sequence is TGTGCCATCTCCAGGGGTATCTCCTACGAGCAGTACTTC. It is translated as CAISRGISYEQYF.

The table lists this clonotype with many counts. This sequence joins TRBV7-2 and TRBJ2-1; 10 bases line up with TRBD2. Germline V gene sequence: CDR1 SGHTA, CDR2 FQGNSA. The CDR3 totals 15 residues. The J segment lost 9 bases and the V segment lost 5 bases, leaving 10 bases of the junction unmatched. The CDR3 bases are TGTGCCAGCAGCACGGGACTAGCGCCCGGGAGTGAGCAGTTCTTC. Its protein is CASSTGLAPGSEQFF.

This clonotype was detected a few times. The V and J genes are TRBV12-3 or TRBV12-4 and TRBJ2-5; perhaps TRBD1 as D (5 bases). The V and J ends lost 7 bases and 4 bases respectively, with 13 bases between them. The CDR3 length is 13 residues. Here the CDR3 reads CASTLSRGETQYF. CDR3 bases: TGTGCCAGCACCCTTTCTAGGGGAGAGACCCAGTACTTC.

The chain has TRBV15 and TRBJ2-7, with 8 bases aligning to TRBD2. This CDR3 has 15 residues. Germline values: CDR1 LNHNV, CDR2 YYDKDF (reference sequence). V trimming: 5 bases; J trimming: 5 bases; junction bases outside the gene matches: 11. CDR3 protein: CATSRERGRFHEQYF. The DNA of the CDR3 is TGTGCCACCAGCCGGGAGCGGGGGCGTTTCCACGAGCAGTACTTC.

This clonotype has at least ten counts. The genes are TRBV2 and TRBJ2-2; TRBD1 matches at 7 bases. CDR1 is SNHLY and CDR2 is FYNNEI in the germline V gene. V shed 1 base and J 1 base; nucleotides not matched to a gene: 3. This CDR3 has 16 residues. The CDR3 region is CASSEEQGQNTGELFF. CDR3 bases: TGTGCCAGCAGTGAAGAACAGGGGCAGAACACCGGGGAGCTGTTTTTT.

The genes are TRBV12-3 or TRBV12-4 and TRBJ1-4, with D unresolved. The germline V and J ends were trimmed by 5 bases and 0 bases, with 13 bases remaining between them. The CDR3 sequence is 16 residues long. This CDR3 is CASSAMGIATNEKLFF. For the CDR3, the DNA is TGTGCCAGCAGTGCAATGGGGATCGCAACTAATGAAAAACTGTTTTTT.

This clonotype has only a few counts. The rearrangement uses TRBV2 and TRBJ1-1; TRBD1 is a possible D gene (6 bases). V was clipped by 6 bases and J by 0 bases, with 14 bases between them. The CDR3 is 15 residues long. Germline V CDR1 and CDR2: SNHLY, FYNNEI. DNA of the CDR3: TGTGCCAGCAGGAAGGACAGTGACATGAACACTGAAGCTTTCTTT. Its protein is CASRKDSDMNTEAFF.

V is TRBV12-3 or TRBV12-4 and J is TRBJ2-2, with a weak D call TRBD1 (6 bases). V dropped 10 bases and J dropped 4 bases, with 22 bases sitting between them. The CDR3 totals 16 residues. The CDR3 DNA reads TGTGCCACGCAGGATACAGGGTATTGGAGCACCGGGGAGCTGTTTTTT. It yields the protein CATQDTGYWSTGELFF.

The V and J genes are TRBV27 and TRBJ2-2, with D maybe TRBD1 (5 bases). The CDR3 contains 15 residues. V dropped 2 bases and J dropped 1 base, with 8 bases sitting between them. The germline V gene encodes CDR1 MNHEY and CDR2 SMNVEV (reference sequence). CDR3 region: CASSLGAGNTGELFF. In DNA, the CDR3 is TGTGCCAGCAGTTTAGGGGCAGGGAACACCGGGGAGCTGTTTTTT.

The chain links TRBV7-2 to TRBJ2-5; TRBD2 matches at 8 bases. V shed 3 bases, J shed 3 bases, and the junction held 9 bases outside the gene matches. Germline loops: CDR1 SGHTA, CDR2 FQGNSA. The CDR3 length is 16 residues. The CDR3 spells CASSFLPGGGEETQYF. The CDR3, as DNA: TGTGCCAGCAGCTTTCTACCCGGGGGGGGGGAAGAGACCCAGTACTTC. The full variable domain, rest sourced from reference TRBV7-2 and TRBJ2-5, is GAGVSQSPSNKVTEKGKDVELRCDPISGHTALYWYRQSLGQGLEFLIYFQGNSAPDKSGLPSDRFSAERTGGSVSTLTIQRTQQEDSAVYLCASSFLPGGGEETQYFGPGTRLLVL.

J is TRBJ1-2 and V is TRBV11-2; 8 nucleotides match TRBD1. After removal of 8 bases from V and 8 bases from J, the junction contained 4 bases not matched to a gene. CDR3 length equals 11 residues. Germline values: CDR1 SGHAT, CDR2 FQNNGV. CDR3 coding DNA: TGTGCCAGCCGGACAGGGAAGGGCTACACCTTC. It specifies CASRTGKGYTF.

The chain employs TRBV2 and TRBJ2-3; 9 nucleotides line up with TRBD2. Germline V gene lookup returns CDR1 SNHLY and CDR2 FYNNEI. V shed 1 base and J 4 bases; nucleotides not matched to a gene: 6. The CDR3 is 16 residues long. The CDR3 DNA is TGTGCCAGCAGTGAAGGGCCGGCGGGAGGGTCAGATACGCAGTATTTT. Protein: CASSEGPAGGSDTQYF.

J is TRBJ1-3 and V is TRBV20-1, with TRBD1 matching 10 bases. CDR3 length equals 16 residues. Trimming took 3 bases from V and 9 from J; bases not matched to a gene: 14. In germline, CDR1 is DFQATT, CDR2 SNEGSKA (reference sequence). Written as DNA, the CDR3 is TGCAGTGCTAGGTTGGACAGGGGGAAGCACCCGGGCACCATATATTTT. Amino acids: CSARLDRGKHPGTIYF.

In this sample, this clonotype turned up many times. The chain is built from TRBV7-6 and TRBJ2-7; TRBD2 agrees at 10 bases. CDR3 length equals 16 residues. The germline V gene encodes CDR1 SGHVS and CDR2 FNYEAQ. V trimming: 1 base; J trimming: 0 bases; junction bases outside the gene matches: 3. CDR3 region: CASSLESGRVSYEQYF. CDR3 nucleotides: TGTGCCAGCAGCTTAGAGAGCGGGAGGGTCTCCTACGAGCAGTACTTC. Together with reference TRBV7-6 and TRBJ2-7, the CDR3 gives the full variable domain: GAGVSQSPRYKVTKRGQDVALRCDPISGHVSLYWYRQALGQGPEFLTYFNYEAQQDKSGLPNDRFSAERPEGSISTLTIQRTEQRDSAMYRCASSLESGRVSYEQYFGPGTRLTVT.

The chain is built from TRBV7-8 and TRBJ2-3; D is unresolved. This CDR3 spans 12 amino acids. V lost 5 bases, J lost 14 bases, and 17 bases lay in between. Germline V gives CDR1 SGHVS, CDR2 FQNEAQ. CDR3 amino acids: CASSQDLLRGYF. Here the CDR3 DNA reads TGTGCCAGCAGCCAGGACCTGTTGCGAGGGTATTTT.

The sample holds a few counts of this clonotype. The chain has TRBV2 and TRBJ2-5, with TRBD2 as a possible D gene (5 bases). CDR1 is SNHLY and CDR2 is FYNNEI in the germline V gene. The CDR3 contains 12 residues. Trimming removed 8 bases from V and 5 bases from J, with 12 bases in between. The CDR3 bases are TGTGCCAGCCGGGGAGACCGGGAGACCCAGTACTTC. This translates into CASRGDRETQYF.

V and J are TRBV11-2 and TRBJ2-7; 7 bases align to TRBD1. CDR3 length equals 13 residues. Germline V gene lookup returns CDR1 SGHAT and CDR2 FQNNGV. V dropped 6 bases and J dropped 2; count of bases not matched to a gene: 4. The DNA for the CDR3 is TGTGCCAGCAGTAGACAGGGAACCTACGAGCAGTACTTC. Amino acid sequence: CASSRQGTYEQYF.

There are many counts of this clonotype. The chain joins TRBV29-1 to TRBJ2-5; D not certain. V was cut by 5 bases and J by 0 bases, with 16 bases left in between. CDR1 and CDR2 from the germline V gene are SQVTM and ANQGSEA. CDR3 length: 15 residues. This CDR3 reads CSVTPRKEHQETQYF. DNA for the CDR3: TGCAGCGTTACCCCCCGGAAGGAGCACCAAGAGACCCAGTACTTC.

In this sample, this clonotype turned up a few times. The chain has TRBV20-1 and TRBJ1-2; D gene uncertain. The V gene's germline CDR1 is DFQATT and CDR2 SNEGSKA (reference sequence). This CDR3 contains 13 residues. The V and J ends lost 6 bases and 3 bases respectively, with 14 bases between them. For the CDR3, the DNA is TGCAGTGCCCCCGCGGGGTCATACTATGGCTACACCTTC. Amino acid sequence: CSAPAGSYYGYTF.

V and J are TRBV9 and TRBJ2-7; D possibly corresponds to TRBD1 (6 bases). Trimming pared 0 bases from V and 3 bases from J, leaving 7 bases between. CDR1 SGDLS and CDR2 YYNGEE come from the germline V gene. The CDR3 length is 13 residues. The CDR3 spells CASSVEGDYEQYF. CDR3 DNA: TGTGCCAGCAGCGTAGAGGGGGACTACGAGCAGTACTTC.

This clonotype was found many times. The chain recombines TRBV4-3 with TRBJ2-5; 13 nucleotides align to TRBD2. V was clipped by 4 bases and J by 2 bases; unmatched bases: 7. The CDR3 is 17 amino acids. Germline assignment: CDR1 LGHNA and CDR2 YSLEER. This CDR3 is CASSPRLAGGTQETQYF. The CDR3 nucleotides read TGCGCCAGCAGCCCCCGACTAGCGGGAGGTACACAAGAGACCCAGTACTTC.

This clonotype is labeled as medium-sized (0.01 to 0.1%). The rearrangement links TRBV4-2 to TRBJ2-7; TRBD2 is a possible D gene (6 bases). The CDR3 is 16 amino acids. The V end was cut by 0 bases, the J end by 0 bases, with 12 bases between. Germline V lookup: CDR1 LGHNA, CDR2 YNFKEQ. The CDR3 spells CASSQETGEPSYEQYF. CDR3 coding DNA: TGTGCCAGCAGCCAAGAGACGGGGGAACCCTCCTACGAGCAGTACTTC.

This chain links TRBV6-6 with TRBJ2-5; maybe TRBD2 (5 bases). This CDR3 is 11 amino acids long. Trimming removed 0 bases from V and 10 bases from J, with 6 bases in between. CDR1 MNHNY and CDR2 SVGAGI come from the germline V gene (reference sequence). The CDR3 reads CASSYSGGQYF. Written as DNA, the CDR3 is TGTGCCAGCAGTTACTCCGGAGGCCAGTACTTC.

The genes are TRBV20-1 and TRBJ2-1; 8 bases map to TRBD2. The ends lost 5 bases at V and 3 bases at J; junction bases unmatched: 9. The CDR3 totals 15 residues. Germline-derived CDR1 and CDR2 are DFQATT and SNEGSKA (reference sequence). The CDR3 here is CSAPPIAGIYNEQFF. In nucleotides, the CDR3 is TGCAGTGCTCCCCCTATAGCGGGGATCTACAATGAGCAGTTCTTC.

This clonotype was counted only a few times. The rearrangement joins TRBV29-1 to TRBJ2-7, with 12 bases that match TRBD2. From germline, CDR1 is SQVTM and CDR2 ANQGSEA. Trimming cost V 8 bases and J 7 bases; bases outside gene matches: 9. There are 13 residues in the CDR3. CDR3 coding DNA: TGCAGCTTCAGGACTAGCGGGATGGGGGAGCAGTACTTC. It codes for CSFRTSGMGEQYF.